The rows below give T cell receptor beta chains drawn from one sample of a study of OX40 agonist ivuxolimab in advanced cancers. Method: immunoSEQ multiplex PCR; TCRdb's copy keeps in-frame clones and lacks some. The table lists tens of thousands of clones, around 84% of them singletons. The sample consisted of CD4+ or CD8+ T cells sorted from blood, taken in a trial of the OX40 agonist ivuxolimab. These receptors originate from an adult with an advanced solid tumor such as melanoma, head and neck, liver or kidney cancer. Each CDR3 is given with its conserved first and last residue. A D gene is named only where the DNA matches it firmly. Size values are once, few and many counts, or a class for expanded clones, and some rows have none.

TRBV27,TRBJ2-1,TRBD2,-,TGTGCCAGCAGTTTTAGACTAGCGGGAGGGCTTTCCTACAATGAGCAGTTCTTC,CASSFRLAGGLSYNEQFF
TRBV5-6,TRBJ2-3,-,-,TGTGCCAGCAGCTTGGTGGGCTATTACACAGATACGCAGTATTTT,CASSLVGYYTDTQYF
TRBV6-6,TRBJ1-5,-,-,TGTGCCAGCAGTTACTCGAGCACGGCAGTGCAGCCCCAGCATTTT,CASSYSSTAVQPQHF
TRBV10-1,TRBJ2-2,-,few,TGCGCCAGCACGTCGGGAACGAACACCGGGGAGCTGTTTTTT,CASTSGTNTGELFF
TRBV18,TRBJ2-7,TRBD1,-,TGTGCCAGCTCACCGGGGATGACAGGGGGCATCCACGAGCAGTACTTC,CASSPGMTGGIHEQYF
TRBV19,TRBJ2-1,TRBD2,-,TGTGCCAGTAGTATTCGGCTAGCGGGCTACAATGAGCAGTTCTTC,CASSIRLAGYNEQFF
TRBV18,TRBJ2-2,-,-,TGTGCCAGCTCAGGGCAGCTGAACACCGGGGAGCTGTTTTTT,CASSGQLNTGELFF
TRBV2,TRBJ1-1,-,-,TGTGCCAGTGCAGGGGTCGGGGGAACTGAAGCTTTCTTT,CASAGVGGTEAFF
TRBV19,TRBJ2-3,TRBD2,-,TGTGCCAGTAGTATAGGACTAGCGGGAGGCCGGGTGACAGATACGCAGTATTTT,CASSIGLAGGRVTDTQYF
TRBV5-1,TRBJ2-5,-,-,TGCGCCAGCAGCTCGGAGCCGGCGTGGGAGACCCAGTACTTC,CASSSEPAWETQYF
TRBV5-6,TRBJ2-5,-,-,TGTGCCAGCAGCAAAACAGGCCCGGGGGAGATCCAGTACTTC,CASSKTGPGEIQYF
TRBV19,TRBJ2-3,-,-,TGTGCCAGTAGTGGGGGTACTTTGGCGAGGAGCACAGATACGCAGTATTTT,CASSGGTLARSTDTQYF
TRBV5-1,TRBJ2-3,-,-,TGCGCCAGCAGCTTATGGCGGGGCACAGATACGCAGTATTTT,CASSLWRGTDTQYF
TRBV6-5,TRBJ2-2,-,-,TGTGCCAGCAGAACCCGATTTGGGGAGCTGTTTTTT,CASRTRFGELFF
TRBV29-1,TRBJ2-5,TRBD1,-,TGCAGCGTTGGTGGGACAGCCGCCGGGGAGACCCAGTACTTC,CSVGGTAAGETQYF
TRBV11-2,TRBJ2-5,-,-,TGTGCCAGCAGCTTAGTAGGCGGGATGGCGGAGACCCAGTACTTC,CASSLVGGMAETQYF
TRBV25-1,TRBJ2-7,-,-,TGTGCCAGCAGTGTAAGCGAGATGGGGGCCTACGAGCAGTACTTC,CASSVSEMGAYEQYF
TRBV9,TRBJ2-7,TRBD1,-,TGTGCCAGCAGCGTAGCAGGGACAGGGTTCTCCGAGCAGTACTTC,CASSVAGTGFSEQYF
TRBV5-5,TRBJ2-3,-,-,TGTGCCAGCAGCTTACGGGGGGCCCCAGATACGCAGTATTTT,CASSLRGAPDTQYF
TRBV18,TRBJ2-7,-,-,TGTGCCAGCTCGGAAGACCTGGAGCAGTACTTC,CASSEDLEQYF
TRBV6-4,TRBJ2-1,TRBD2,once,TGTGCCAGCAAAACTAGCGGGGGGGCAGGTGAGCAGTTCTTC,CASKTSGGAGEQFF
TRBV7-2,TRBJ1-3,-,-,TGTGCCAGCAGCCCCCGGGCCTCTGGAAACACCATATATTTT,CASSPRASGNTIYF
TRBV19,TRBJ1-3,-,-,TGTGCCTCGATGGGTAGCTCTGGAAACACCATATATTTT,CASMGSSGNTIYF
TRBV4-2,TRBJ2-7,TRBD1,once,TGTGCCAGCAGCCCACCGACAGGGGCGAAGGGCGAGCAGTACTTC,CASSPPTGAKGEQYF
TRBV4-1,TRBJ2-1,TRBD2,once,TGCGCCAGCAGCCAAGTAGAGGGAGGGTTAAGATACAATGAGCAGTTCTTC,CASSQVEGGLRYNEQFF